This TCR beta chain was captured in a study of shared clonotypes between healthy human individuals. Overall study context: Each donor contributed plates that comprised three CD4 naive, three CD4 memory, two CD8 naive and one CD8 memory. The study's findings and limits: Estimated clonotype richness was generally higher in naive than memory subsets.

CDR1 and CDR2 (germline): SEHNR, FQNEAQ (reference sequence). The CDR3 runs 14 residues. V dropped 4 bases and J dropped 5; count of bases not matched to a gene: 7. This clone was seen more than once but under ten times. What it recognizes is unknown. Profiling relied on immunoSEQ multiplex PCR, and the TCRdb table lists in-frame clones only, not all of them. Altogether around 510,000 clones are present, 95% to 96% being singletons, with the ten largest covering about 0.064%. The gene calls are TRBV7-9 and TRBJ2-7, with 8 bases fitting TRBD1. The sequenced material came from naive CD4+ T cells sorted from blood. Subset of the sample: CD45RA+ positively selected. The receptor was derived from a woman aged 25 to 39 in good health. CDR3 DNA sequence: TGTGCCAGCAGCTATTGGACAGGGAGCGACGAGCAGTACTTC. Residues: CASSYWTGSDEQYF.